This is a list of T cell receptor beta chains from one sample in a study of blood T cells in healthy people across ages. TCRdb recomputed calls from the 5' RACE reads with MiXCR, one row per CDR3 protein. Of around 1,000,000 distinct CDR3 sequences listed, 25% are singletons. The same data also went into a second study, on T cells of mothers and their children.

The sample comprised blood. The receptors were sampled from a girl under 10 years old in good health. Each CDR3 is given without its conserved first and last residue. The order of the fields is clone size, J gene, V gene, CDR3 protein. For some rows the clone size is stated as once, few or many, or as a class when expanded; others skip it.

>-|TRBJ2-7|TRBV15
ATVRDRGPYEQY
>-|TRBJ1-1|TRBV6-2/TRBV6-3
ASGGQPNTEAF
>-|TRBJ2-7|TRBV3-1
ASSHPSGGLSYEQY
>-|TRBJ1-1|TRBV4-3
ASSQAGMNTEAF
>few|TRBJ1-3|TRBV20-1
SARDPSSGNTIY
>-|TRBJ1-2|TRBV11-2
ASSEFRGRQGLRGYT
>few|TRBJ1-1|TRBV12-3/TRBV12-4
ASSFQGAITEAF
>-|-|TRBV29-1
SVDRVNEQF
>-|TRBJ2-6|TRBV12-3/TRBV12-4
ASAASGANVLT
>-|TRBJ2-1|TRBV7-9
ASSATSGGANEQF
>-|TRBJ1-1|TRBV5-6
ASSLGVAEAF
>-|TRBJ1-4|TRBV4-3
ASSQVAWGNEKLF
>-|-|TRBV7-2
ASSWGRMRQF
>few|TRBJ2-1|TRBV3-1
ASPPFFHFRGPFSYNEQF
>few|TRBJ1-5|TRBV20-1
SARADSNQPQH
>-|TRBJ2-7|TRBV20-1
SARDLGPIQGEQY
>-|-|TRBV9
ASSVAGTGINNEQF
>few|TRBJ2-7|TRBV7-2
ASSDAGNEQY
>many|TRBJ2-1|TRBV15
ATSDRGGADEQF
>-|TRBJ1-4|TRBV28
ASLGNAKLF
>-|TRBJ2-7|TRBV7-6
ASSLVAGKDEQY
>-|TRBJ2-7|TRBV20-1
SARGPSGRMSYEQY
>few|-|TRBV4-3
ASSQDHNEQY
>few|TRBJ2-5|TRBV28
ASSFRLSGETQY
>-|TRBJ1-1|TRBV28
ASIGRGVFTEAF
>few|TRBJ1-2|TRBV4-3
ASSQGQGAYGYT
>-|TRBJ1-5|TRBV5-1
ASSLGTDQPQH
>few|TRBJ1-1|TRBV6-5
ASTRRPQRVTEAF
>-|TRBJ2-2|TRBV20-1
SAIAGGRTGELF
>-|TRBJ2-5|TRBV12-3/TRBV12-4
ASSFWDRVDERF
>-|TRBJ1-1|TRBV7-2
ASSLRTGEWGDTEAF
>few|TRBJ1-5|TRBV12-3/TRBV12-4
ASSFGWDQPQH
>few|TRBJ1-2|TRBV12-3/TRBV12-4
ASTFGGYGYT